This paragraph reports one TCR beta chain. Its antigen is not identified. This sample is part of a study of brain metastases from non-small cell lung cancer. General study points: Brain metastases shared most TCR repertoire with primaries, with sparse T cells.

The V gene end was trimmed by 5 bases and the J gene end by 4 bases; junction bases not matched to a gene: 10. Germline lookup yields CDR1 MNHEY and CDR2 SMNVEV (reference sequence). The CDR3 runs to 15 residues. Method: immunoSEQ multiplex PCR; TCRdb's copy keeps in-frame clones and lacks some. The sample shows some 1,200 clones, about four fifths of them seen only once. The TCR comes from a donor aged 40 or over with non-small cell lung cancer. The rearrangement links TRBV27 to TRBJ1-2; 7 nucleotides match TRBD1. The sequencing sample was made of tissue from a brain metastasis. The CDR3 bases are TGTGCCAGCAGTCCGACGACAGGGCTCAGCTATGGCTACACCTTC. Translating gives CASSPTTGLSYGYTF.